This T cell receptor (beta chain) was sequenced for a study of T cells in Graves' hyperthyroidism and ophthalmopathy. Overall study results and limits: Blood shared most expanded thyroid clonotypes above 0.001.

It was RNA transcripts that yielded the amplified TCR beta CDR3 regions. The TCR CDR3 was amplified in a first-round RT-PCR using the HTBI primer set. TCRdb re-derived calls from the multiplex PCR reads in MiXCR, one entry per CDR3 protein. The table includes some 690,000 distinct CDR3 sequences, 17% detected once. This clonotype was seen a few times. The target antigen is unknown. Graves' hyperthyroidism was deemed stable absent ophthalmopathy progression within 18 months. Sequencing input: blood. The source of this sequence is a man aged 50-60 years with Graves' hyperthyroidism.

CDR3 protein: CASSSYRGVAYEQYF. The CDR3, as DNA: TGTGCCAGCAGCTCTTACAGGGGGGTCGCCTACGAGCAGTACTTC. The gene calls are TRBV7-3 and TRBJ2-7; 8 nucleotides match TRBD1. There are 15 residues in the CDR3. Germline loops: CDR1 SGHTA, CDR2 FQGTGA. V shed 4 bases and J 2 bases; nucleotides not matched to a gene: 7. The whole variable domain, filled in from reference TRBV7-3 and TRBJ2-7, reads GAGVSQTPSNKVTEKGKYVELRCDPISGHTALYWYRQSLGQGPEFLIYFQGTGAADDSGLPNDRFFAVRPEGSVSTLKIQRTERGDSAVYLCASSSYRGVAYEQYFGPGTRLTVT.